This T cell receptor beta chain was sequenced for a study of identical twins. Points from the study as a whole: Partly confounded zero-insertion analyses could result from invariant MAIT and iNKT cells.

TCRdb processed the 5' RACE reads anew with MiXCR; each CDR3 protein has one entry. The data show about 220,000 distinct CDR3 sequences, 6.5% seen once. The CDR3 runs to 15 residues. V shed 5 bases, J shed 2 bases, and the junction held 8 bases outside the gene matches. The germline V gene has CDR1 SGHVS and CDR2 FQNEAQ. Note on this clonotype: Its cognate antigen is unknown.

These data are also associated with another study on T cells expressing NK-cell markers. That report adds: Sorted CD3+CD56+NKG2C+, CD3+CD56+NKG2C- and CD3+CD56-NKG2C+ T cells supplied TCR beta repertoires.

The sample comprised CD8+ T cells sorted from blood. This TCR derives from a woman younger than 35 in good health. The chain uses TRBV7-8 and TRBJ2-7, with 8 bases that match TRBD2. CDR3: CASSPGRGETYEQYF. The CDR3 DNA reads as TGTGCCAGCAGCCCGGGGCGGGGGGAGACCTACGAGCAGTACTTC.